This T cell receptor (beta chain) emerged from a study of post-analysis software for immune sequencing data. Study-wide points: Those samples that were prepared in the same batch co-clustered strongly by F measure. Comparison with controls showed significantly lower normalized Chao1 diversity in multiple sclerosis patients. Roughly five TRBV segments were more frequent in patients than controls; TRBV5-6, TRBV5-1 and TRBV20-1 belonged to this group.

Presence of unique molecular identifiers characterized the TCR beta cDNA libraries. MiXCR, run by TCRdb on the PCR reads, gives a single entry per CDR3 protein. The profile covers roughly 670,000 distinct CDR3 sequences, with 55% to 70% appearing a single time and around 11% taken by the ten largest. Points on this clonotype: Its target is not known.

Germline values: CDR1 MNHEY, CDR2 SVGAGI. There are 13 residues in the CDR3. V was clipped by 5 bases and J by 2 bases, with 7 bases between them. V usage is TRBV6-5 and J usage is TRBJ2-1; D gene unclear. The receptor comes from a girl aged 2 to 10 with multiple sclerosis. The sequencing input was blood. The DNA for the CDR3 is TGTGCCAGCAGTCTTCTTCCCTACAATGAGCAGTTCTTC. Translating gives CASSLLPYNEQFF.